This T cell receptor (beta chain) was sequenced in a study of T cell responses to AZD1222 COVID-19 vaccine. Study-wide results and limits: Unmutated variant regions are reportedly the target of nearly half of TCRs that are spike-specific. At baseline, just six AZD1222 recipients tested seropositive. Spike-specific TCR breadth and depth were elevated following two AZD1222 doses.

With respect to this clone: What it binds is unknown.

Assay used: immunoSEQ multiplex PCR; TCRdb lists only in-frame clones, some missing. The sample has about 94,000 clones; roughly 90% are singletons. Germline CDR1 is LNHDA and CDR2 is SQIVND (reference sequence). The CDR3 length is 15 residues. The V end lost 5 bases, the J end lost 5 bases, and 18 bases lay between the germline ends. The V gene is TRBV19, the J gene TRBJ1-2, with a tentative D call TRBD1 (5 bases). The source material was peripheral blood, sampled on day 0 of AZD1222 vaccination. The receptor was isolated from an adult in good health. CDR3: CASSGSRATVYGYTF. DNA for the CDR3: TGTGCCAGTAGTGGGTCGAGGGCGACAGTTTATGGCTACACCTTC.